This entry lists 10 T cell receptor beta chains sequenced from one sample in a study of blood T cell repertoires in COVID-19. Sequencing was performed with immunoSEQ multiplex PCR; in TCRdb, only in-frame clones are kept and a portion is missing. In the table there are roughly 92,000 clones, 86% of which are singletons. The sequenced sample consisted of peripheral blood. All receptors come from a middle-aged man with acute or convalescent COVID-19.

The chain joins TRBV27 to TRBJ2-3, with 9 bases aligning to TRBD2. Unmatched junction bases numbered 9, after V lost 1 base and J lost 1 base. This CDR3 has 18 amino acids. Germline assignment: CDR1 MNHEY and CDR2 SMNVEV (reference sequence). DNA of the CDR3: TGTGCCAGCAGTTTATGGGGTAGCGGGAGTAGAGGCACAGATACGCAGTATTTT. This encodes CASSLWGSGSRGTDTQYF.

The genes are TRBV7-8 and TRBJ2-1, with D possibly TRBD2 on 6 matching bases. The CDR3 covers 15 residues. Trimming pared 5 bases from V and 0 bases from J, leaving 11 bases between. The germline V gene encodes CDR1 SGHVS and CDR2 FQNEAQ. The CDR3 reads CASSLTRLSYNEQFF. In DNA, the CDR3 is TGTGCCAGCAGCCTGACTAGGCTCTCCTACAATGAGCAGTTCTTC.

The chain is built from TRBV6-5 and TRBJ2-7, with 10 bases identical to TRBD1. Per the germline V gene, CDR1 is MNHEY and CDR2 is SVGAGI. V lost 2 bases, J lost 2 bases, and 3 bases stayed unmatched. This CDR3 is 15 amino acids long. The CDR3 is CASSYTGQGAYEQYF. As DNA, the CDR3 is TGTGCCAGCAGTTACACCGGACAGGGGGCCTACGAGCAGTACTTC.

V gene TRBV29-1 combines with J gene TRBJ1-1; TRBD1 is a possible D gene (5 bases). CDR3 length equals 13 residues. Germline CDR1 and CDR2: SQVTM and ANQGSEA. The V gene lost 3 bases and the J gene lost 10 bases, with 18 bases spanning the gap. The CDR3 here is CSVERGGGNGAFF. The CDR3 DNA sequence: TGCAGCGTTGAGAGGGGTGGGGGGAACGGAGCTTTCTTT.

The gene calls are TRBV10-1 and TRBJ2-4, with 8 bases that match TRBD1. After removal of 2 bases from V and 11 bases from J, the junction contained 8 bases not matched to a gene. The CDR3 spans 14 residues. CDR1 WNHNN and CDR2 SYGVQD come from the germline V gene (reference sequence). CDR3: CASSEIRTGPVQYF. The DNA of the CDR3 is TGCGCCAGCAGTGAGATAAGGACAGGGCCCGTTCAGTACTTC.

This clone was seen a handful of times. CDR3: CSASEGTGNTIYF. The CDR3 DNA reads as TGCAGTGCTAGTGAGGGCACGGGAAACACCATATATTTT. The J gene is TRBJ1-3, the V gene TRBV20-1, with D uncertain. CDR3 length: 13 amino acids. Germline-derived CDR1 and CDR2 are DFQATT and SNEGSKA (reference sequence). V was clipped by 3 bases and J by 4 bases, with 10 bases between them.

The chain uses TRBV19 and TRBJ2-7; TRBD1 aligns across 10 bases. The length of the CDR3 is 15 residues. The junction had 5 bases not matched to a gene; V was cut back by 4 bases and J by 2 bases. In germline, CDR1 is LNHDA, CDR2 SQIVND (reference sequence). CDR3 nucleotide sequence: TGTGCCAGTAGTAGAGCGGGGACAGGGGCCTACGAGCAGTACTTC. It codes for CASSRAGTGAYEQYF.

This rearrangement joins TRBV3-1 (or the pseudogene TRBV3-2) to TRBJ2-3, with 12 bases fitting TRBD2. CDR3 length: 13 residues. Trimming took 8 bases from V and 3 from J; bases not matched to a gene: 0. The germline V gene has CDR1 LGHDT and CDR2 YNNKEL (reference sequence). The CDR3 protein is CASGTSGTDTQYF. The CDR3 nucleotides read TGTGCCAGCGGGACTAGCGGGACAGATACGCAGTATTTT.

V and J are TRBV7-2 and TRBJ1-5; TRBD1 matches at 7 bases. The CDR3 length is 16 residues. V lost 1 base, J lost 5 bases, and 8 bases stayed unmatched. Germline V gives CDR1 SGHTA, CDR2 FQGNSA. This chain's CDR3 is CASSLEFGDSDQPQHF. The CDR3 nucleotides read TGTGCCAGCAGCTTAGAGTTTGGGGACAGTGATCAGCCCCAGCATTTT.

The chain carries TRBV3-1 (or the pseudogene TRBV3-2) and TRBJ2-2, with a possible D match to TRBD1 (6 bases). Germline V CDR1 and CDR2: LGHDT, YNNKEL (reference sequence). This CDR3 region has 16 residues. V lost 1 base and J lost 6, with 15 bases in between. The chain's CDR3 is CASSQGDRKRSGELFF. DNA for the CDR3: TGTGCCAGCAGCCAAGGAGACAGGAAGCGATCCGGGGAGCTGTTTTTT.